A single sample is the source of the 5 T cell receptor beta chains below, sequenced in a study of blood T cells in healthy people across ages. Using a J-beta primer mix together with a sample-barcoded 5' primer, a second PCR was run for roughly 6 to 12 cycles. One entry per CDR3 protein results from TCRdb running MiXCR on the 5' RACE reads. The data show 800,000 to 900,000 distinct CDR3 sequences, about 59% seen once. The specimen was blood. Receptor source: a man aged 30 to 39 in good health.

This clonotype was detected only a few times. The genes are TRBV10-3 and TRBJ1-1; D remains unclear. The germline gives CDR1 ENHRY, CDR2 SYGVKD. V was cut by 8 bases and J by 3 bases, with 4 bases left in between. CDR3 length: 10 amino acids. The CDR3: CAIGDTEAFF. CDR3 DNA sequence: TGTGCCATCGGGGACACTGAAGCTTTCTTT.

This clonotype was counted between two and nine times. The rearrangement links TRBV5-1 to TRBJ2-3; D is unclear. The V gene lost 4 bases and the J gene lost 1 base, with 10 bases spanning the gap. CDR3 length equals 14 residues. Germline V gives CDR1 SGHRS, CDR2 YFSETQ. CDR3 in amino acids: CASSKGPRTDTQYF. The CDR3 bases are TGCGCCAGCAGCAAGGGCCCTCGCACAGATACGCAGTATTTT.

The chain is built from TRBV11-3 and TRBJ2-7, with D possibly called TRBD1 or TRBD2 (7 bases each). CDR3 length equals 15 residues. Trimming removed 5 bases from V and 7 bases from J, with 21 bases in between. Germline CDR1 reads SGHNT; CDR2 reads YENEEA. Here the CDR3 reads CASSPGGDRYNEQYF. CDR3 DNA: TGTGCCAGCAGCCCAGGGGGGGACCGATACAATGAGCAGTACTTC.

This clonotype was observed a few times. The chain joins TRBV9 to TRBJ2-3, with D maybe TRBD1 (5 bases). The germline CDR1 and CDR2 sequences are SGDLS and YYNGEE. The CDR3 spans 14 residues. Trimming left V 4 bases short and J 5 bases short, with 14 bases between. CDR3 amino acids: CASSIRVGRDTQYF. The CDR3 bases are TGTGCCAGCAGCATCAGGGTCGGAAGAGATACGCAGTATTTT.

This clonotype was counted a few times. This sequence joins TRBV4-2 and TRBJ1-5; D not resolved. Germline CDR1 and CDR2: LGHNA and YNFKEQ. V was cut by 0 bases and J by 1 base, with 4 bases left in between. The CDR3 totals 14 residues. The CDR3 DNA follows: TGTGCCAGCAGCCAAGAGAACAGCAATCAGCCCCAGCATTTT. This translates into CASSQENSNQPQHF.